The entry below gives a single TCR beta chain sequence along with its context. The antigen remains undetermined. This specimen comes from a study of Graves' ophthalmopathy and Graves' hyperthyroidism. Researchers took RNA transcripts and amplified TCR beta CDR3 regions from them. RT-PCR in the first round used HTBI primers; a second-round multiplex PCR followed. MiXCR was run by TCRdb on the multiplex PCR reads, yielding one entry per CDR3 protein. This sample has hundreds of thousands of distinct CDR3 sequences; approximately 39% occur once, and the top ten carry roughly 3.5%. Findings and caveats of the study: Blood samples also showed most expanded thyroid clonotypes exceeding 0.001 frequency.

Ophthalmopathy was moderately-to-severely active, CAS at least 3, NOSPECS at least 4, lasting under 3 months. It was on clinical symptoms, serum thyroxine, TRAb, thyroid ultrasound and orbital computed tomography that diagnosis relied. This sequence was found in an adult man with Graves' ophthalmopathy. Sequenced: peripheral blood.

The CDR3 DNA reads as TGTGCCAGCAGCACGTGGGACAGGGGGCAGGGAGATACGCAGTATTTT. Its protein product is CASSTWDRGQGDTQYF. The chain has TRBV7-9 and TRBJ2-3, with 12 bases that match TRBD1. Germline-derived CDR1 and CDR2 are SEHNR and FQNEAQ (reference sequence). The CDR3 extends over 16 amino acids. Losses at the gene ends were 5 bases for V and 5 bases for J; bases not matched to a gene: 8.